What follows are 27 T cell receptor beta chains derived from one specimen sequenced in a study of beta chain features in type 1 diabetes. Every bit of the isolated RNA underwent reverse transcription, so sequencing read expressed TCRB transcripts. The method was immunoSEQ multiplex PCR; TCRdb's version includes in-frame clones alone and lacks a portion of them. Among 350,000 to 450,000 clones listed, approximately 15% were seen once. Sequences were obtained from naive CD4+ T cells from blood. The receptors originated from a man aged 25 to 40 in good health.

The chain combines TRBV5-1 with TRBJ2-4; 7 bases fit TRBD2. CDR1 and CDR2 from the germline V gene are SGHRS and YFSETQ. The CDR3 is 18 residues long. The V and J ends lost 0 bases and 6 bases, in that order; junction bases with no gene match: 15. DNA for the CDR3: TGCGCCAGCAGCTTGGCCCCCCTGGGGAGGGGAACACGAAACATTCAGTACTTC. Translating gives CASSLAPLGRGTRNIQYF. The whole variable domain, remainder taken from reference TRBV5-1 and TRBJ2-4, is KAGVTQTPRYLIKTRGQQVTLSCSPISGHRSVSWYQQTPGQGLQFLFEYFSETQRNKGNFPGRFSGRQFSNSRSEMNVSTLELGDSALYLCASSLAPLGRGTRNIQYFGAGTRLSVL.

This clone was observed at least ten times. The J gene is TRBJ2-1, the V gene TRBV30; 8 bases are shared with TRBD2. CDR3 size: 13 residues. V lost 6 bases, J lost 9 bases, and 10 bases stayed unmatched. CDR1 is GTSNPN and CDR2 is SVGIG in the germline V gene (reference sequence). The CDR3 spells CACTPGTRREQFF. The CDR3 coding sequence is TGTGCCTGTACCCCCGGGACTAGACGTGAGCAGTTCTTC.

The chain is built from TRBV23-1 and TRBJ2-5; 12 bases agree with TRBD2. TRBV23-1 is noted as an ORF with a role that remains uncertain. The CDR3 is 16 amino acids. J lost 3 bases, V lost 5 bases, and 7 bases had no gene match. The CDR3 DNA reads TGCGCCAGCAGTGGGGGGACTAGCGGGTTAGAAGAGACCCAGTACTTC. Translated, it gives CASSGGTSGLEETQYF.

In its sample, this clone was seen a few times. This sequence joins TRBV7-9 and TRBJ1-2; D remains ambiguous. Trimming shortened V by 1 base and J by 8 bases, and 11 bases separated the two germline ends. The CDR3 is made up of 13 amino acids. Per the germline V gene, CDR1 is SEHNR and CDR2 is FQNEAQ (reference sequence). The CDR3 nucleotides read TGTGCCAGCAGCTTAGAAGGGAATAAGGGCTACACCTTC. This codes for CASSLEGNKGYTF.

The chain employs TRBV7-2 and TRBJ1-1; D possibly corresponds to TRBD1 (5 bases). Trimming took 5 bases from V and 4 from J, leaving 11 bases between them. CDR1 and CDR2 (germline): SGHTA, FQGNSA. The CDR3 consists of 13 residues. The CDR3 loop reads CASSPGPRTEAFF. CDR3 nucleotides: TGTGCCAGCAGCCCGGGACCCCGCACTGAAGCTTTCTTT.

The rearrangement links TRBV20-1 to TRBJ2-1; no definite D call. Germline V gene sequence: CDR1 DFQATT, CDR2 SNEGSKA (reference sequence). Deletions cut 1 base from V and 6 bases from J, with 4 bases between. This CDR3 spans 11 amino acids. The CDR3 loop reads CSARAANEQFF. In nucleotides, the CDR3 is TGCAGTGCTAGAGCCGCCAATGAGCAGTTCTTC.

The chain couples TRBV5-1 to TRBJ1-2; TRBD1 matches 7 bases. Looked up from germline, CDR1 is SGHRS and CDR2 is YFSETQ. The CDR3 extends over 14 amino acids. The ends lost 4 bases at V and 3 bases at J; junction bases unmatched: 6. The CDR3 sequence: CASSQATGDYGYTF. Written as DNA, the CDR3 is TGCGCCAGCAGCCAAGCCACAGGGGACTATGGCTACACCTTC.

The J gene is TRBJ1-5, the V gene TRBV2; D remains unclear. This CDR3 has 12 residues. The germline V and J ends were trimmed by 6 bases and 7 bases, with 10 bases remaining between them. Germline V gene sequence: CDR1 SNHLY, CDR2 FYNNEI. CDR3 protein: CASSFLRQPQHF. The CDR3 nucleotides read TGTGCCAGCAGCTTTCTCCGCCAGCCCCAGCATTTT.

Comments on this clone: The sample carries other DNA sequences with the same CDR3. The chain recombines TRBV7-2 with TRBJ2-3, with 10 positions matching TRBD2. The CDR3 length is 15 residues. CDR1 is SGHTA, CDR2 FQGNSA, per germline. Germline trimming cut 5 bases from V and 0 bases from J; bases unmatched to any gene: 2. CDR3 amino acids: CASSLLAGSTDTQYF. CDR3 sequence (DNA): TGTGCCAGCAGCCTACTAGCGGGAAGCACAGATACGCAGTATTTT.

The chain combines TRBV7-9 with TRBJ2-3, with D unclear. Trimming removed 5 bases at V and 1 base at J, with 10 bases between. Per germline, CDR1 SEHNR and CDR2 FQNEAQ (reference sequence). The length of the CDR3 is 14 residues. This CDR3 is CASSRDAGTDTQYF. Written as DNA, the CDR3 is TGTGCCAGCAGCAGGGATGCGGGCACAGATACGCAGTATTTT.

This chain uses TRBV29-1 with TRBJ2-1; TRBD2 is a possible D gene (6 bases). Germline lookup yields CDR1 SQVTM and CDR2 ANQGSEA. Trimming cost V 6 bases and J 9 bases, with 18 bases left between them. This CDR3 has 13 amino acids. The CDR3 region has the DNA TGCAGCGTGGGGTTGAGTACCGGGAGTGAGCAGTTCTTC. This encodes CSVGLSTGSEQFF.

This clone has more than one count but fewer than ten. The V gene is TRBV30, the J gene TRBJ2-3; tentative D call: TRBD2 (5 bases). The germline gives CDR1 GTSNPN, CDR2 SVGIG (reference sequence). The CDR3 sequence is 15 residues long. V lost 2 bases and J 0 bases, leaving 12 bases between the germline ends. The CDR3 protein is CAWSWERYSTDTQYF. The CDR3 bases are TGTGCCTGGAGTTGGGAGCGCTATAGCACAGATACGCAGTATTTT. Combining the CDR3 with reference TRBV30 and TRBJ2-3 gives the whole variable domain SQTIHQWPATLVQPVGSPLSLECTVEGTSNPNLYWYRQAAGRGLQLLFYSVGIGQISSEVPQNLSASRPQDRQFILSSKKLLLSDSGFYLCAWSWERYSTDTQYFGPGTRLTVL.

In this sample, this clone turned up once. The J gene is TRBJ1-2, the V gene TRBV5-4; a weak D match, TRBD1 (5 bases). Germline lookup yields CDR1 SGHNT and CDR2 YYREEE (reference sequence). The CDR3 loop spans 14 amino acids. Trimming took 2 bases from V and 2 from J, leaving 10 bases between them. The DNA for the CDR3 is TGTGCCAGCAGCTTTCAGGGAGCCAACTATGGCTACACCTTC. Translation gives CASSFQGANYGYTF.

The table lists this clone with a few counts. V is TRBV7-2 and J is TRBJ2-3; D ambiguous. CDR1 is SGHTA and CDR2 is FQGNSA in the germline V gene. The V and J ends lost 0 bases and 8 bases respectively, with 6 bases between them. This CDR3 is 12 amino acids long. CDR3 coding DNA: TGTGCCAGCAGCTTAGCGGTGATTACGCAGTATTTT. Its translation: CASSLAVITQYF.

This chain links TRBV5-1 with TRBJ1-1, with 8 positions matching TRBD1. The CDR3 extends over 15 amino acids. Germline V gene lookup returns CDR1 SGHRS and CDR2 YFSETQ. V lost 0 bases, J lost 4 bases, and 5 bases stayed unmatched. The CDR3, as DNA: TGCGCCAGCAGCTTGGGCGGACAGGGATCCACTGAAGCTTTCTTT. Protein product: CASSLGGQGSTEAFF.

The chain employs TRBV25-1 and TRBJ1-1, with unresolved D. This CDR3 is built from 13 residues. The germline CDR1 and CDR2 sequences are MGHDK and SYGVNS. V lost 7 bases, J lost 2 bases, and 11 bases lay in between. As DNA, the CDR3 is TGTGCCAGCATGAGGCAGGCAAACACTGAAGCTTTCTTT. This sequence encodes CASMRQANTEAFF. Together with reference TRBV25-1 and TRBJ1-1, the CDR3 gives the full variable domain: EADIYQTPRYLVIGTGKKITLECSQTMGHDKMYWYQQDPGMELHLIHYSYGVNSTEKGDLSSESTVSRIRTEHFPLTLESARPSHTSQYLCASMRQANTEAFFGQGTRLTVV.

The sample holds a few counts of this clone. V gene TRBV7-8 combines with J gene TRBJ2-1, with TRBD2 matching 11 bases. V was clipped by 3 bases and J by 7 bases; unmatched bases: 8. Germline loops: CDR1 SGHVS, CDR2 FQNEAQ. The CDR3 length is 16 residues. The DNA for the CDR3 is TGTGCCAGCAGCTTGCGGACTAGCGGGTCTTGGAATGAGCAGTTCTTC. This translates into CASSLRTSGSWNEQFF.

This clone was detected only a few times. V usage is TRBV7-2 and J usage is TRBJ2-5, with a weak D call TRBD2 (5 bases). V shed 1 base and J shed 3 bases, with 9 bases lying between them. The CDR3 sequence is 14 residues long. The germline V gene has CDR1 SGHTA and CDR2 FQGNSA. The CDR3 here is CASSLVTEEETQYF. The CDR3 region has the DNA TGTGCCAGCAGCTTAGTGACGGAGGAAGAGACCCAGTACTTC.

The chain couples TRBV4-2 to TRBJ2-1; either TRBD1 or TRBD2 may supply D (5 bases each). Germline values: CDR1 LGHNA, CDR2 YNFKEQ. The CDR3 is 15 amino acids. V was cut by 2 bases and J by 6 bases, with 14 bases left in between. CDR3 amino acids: CASSQLGGFGNEQFF. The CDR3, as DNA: TGTGCCAGCAGCCAACTTGGGGGTTTCGGCAATGAGCAGTTCTTC.

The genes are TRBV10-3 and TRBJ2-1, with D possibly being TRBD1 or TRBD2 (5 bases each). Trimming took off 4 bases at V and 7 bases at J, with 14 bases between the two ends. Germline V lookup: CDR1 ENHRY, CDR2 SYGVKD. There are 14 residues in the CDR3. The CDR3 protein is CAISATGQINEQFF. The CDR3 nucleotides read TGTGCCATCAGTGCAACGGGGCAAATAAATGAGCAGTTCTTC.

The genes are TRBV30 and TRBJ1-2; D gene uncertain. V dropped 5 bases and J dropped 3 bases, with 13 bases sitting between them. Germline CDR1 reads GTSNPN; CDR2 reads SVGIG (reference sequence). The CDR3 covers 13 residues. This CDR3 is CAWGGNLYYGYTF. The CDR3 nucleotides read TGTGCCTGGGGCGGCAACCTGTACTATGGCTACACCTTC.

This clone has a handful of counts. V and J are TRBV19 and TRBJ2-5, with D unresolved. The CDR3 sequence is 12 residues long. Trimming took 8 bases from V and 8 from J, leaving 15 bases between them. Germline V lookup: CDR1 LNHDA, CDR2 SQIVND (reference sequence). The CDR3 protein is CASGQLLGTQYF. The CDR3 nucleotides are TGTGCCAGTGGCCAACTACTGGGAACCCAGTACTTC.

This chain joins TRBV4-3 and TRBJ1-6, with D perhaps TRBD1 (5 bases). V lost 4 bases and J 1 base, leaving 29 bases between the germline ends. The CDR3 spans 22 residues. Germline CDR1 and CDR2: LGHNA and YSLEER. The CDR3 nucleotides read TGCGCCAGCAGCCGGGCCGATAACAGGCGTCCGGGGCAGGGTTCCTATAATTCACCCCTCCACTTT. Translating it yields CASSRADNRRPGQGSYNSPLHF.

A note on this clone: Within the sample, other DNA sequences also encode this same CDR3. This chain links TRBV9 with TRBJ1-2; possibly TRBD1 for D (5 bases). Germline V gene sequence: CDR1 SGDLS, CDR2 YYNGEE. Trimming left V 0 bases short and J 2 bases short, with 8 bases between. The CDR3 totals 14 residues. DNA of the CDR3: TGTGCCAGCAGCGTAGCTCAGGGCAACTATGGCTACACCTTC. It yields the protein CASSVAQGNYGYTF.

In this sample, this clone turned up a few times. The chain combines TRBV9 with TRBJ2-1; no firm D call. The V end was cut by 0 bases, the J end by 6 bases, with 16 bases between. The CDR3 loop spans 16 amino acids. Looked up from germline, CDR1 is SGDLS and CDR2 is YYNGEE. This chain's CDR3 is CASSVAISGGTNEQFF. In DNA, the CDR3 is TGTGCCAGCAGCGTAGCTATTTCGGGCGGAACCAATGAGCAGTTCTTC. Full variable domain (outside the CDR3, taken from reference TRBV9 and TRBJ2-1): DSGVTQTPKHLITATGQRVTLRCSPRSGDLSVYWYQQSLDQGLQFLIQYYNGEERAKGNILERFSAQQFPDLHSELNLSSLELGDSALYFCASSVAISGGTNEQFFGPGTRLTVL.

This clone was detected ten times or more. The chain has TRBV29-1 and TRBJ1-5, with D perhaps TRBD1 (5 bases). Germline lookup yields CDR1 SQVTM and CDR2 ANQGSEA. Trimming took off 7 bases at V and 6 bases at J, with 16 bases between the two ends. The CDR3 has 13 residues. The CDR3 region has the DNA TGCAGCGGTAGCAAGGGGCAGGGTCAGCCCCAGCATTTT. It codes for CSGSKGQGQPQHF.

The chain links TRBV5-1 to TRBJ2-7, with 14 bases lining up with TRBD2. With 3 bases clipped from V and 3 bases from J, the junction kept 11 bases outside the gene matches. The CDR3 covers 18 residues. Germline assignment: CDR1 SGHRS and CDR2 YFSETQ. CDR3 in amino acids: CASSSAGLAGVKYYEQYF. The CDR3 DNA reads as TGCGCCAGCAGCTCCGCGGGACTAGCGGGGGTGAAATACTACGAGCAGTACTTC.